This TCR beta chain was recovered during a study of metastatic and nonmetastatic thyroid tumors. The wider study: The study looked at repertoires side by side in blood and in tumor or nodule tissue from malignant and benign thyroid patients.

In the source study's methods: Building a distant-metastasis classifier for papillary thyroid cancer drew on CDR3 differences across clinicopathological groups. TCRdb ran MiXCR on the PCR reads. The V and J calls were determined by TCRdb, not by the authors. In the table there are around 15,000 clones, around 12% of which are singletons. Germline V gene lookup returns CDR1 MNHNS and CDR2 SASEGT. V shed 5 bases and J 7 bases; nucleotides not matched to a gene: 5. There are 13 residues in the CDR3. This clone was detected ten times or more. No patient had received any treatment before thyroid surgery. The chain recombines TRBV6-1 with TRBJ2-7, with TRBD1 matching 10 bases. Sequenced material: tumor tissue. The clonotype originates from a female donor with papillary thyroid cancer or a benign thyroid nodule (not recorded which). Some clones in this sample may be carry-over from other donors' samples. The DNA of the CDR3 is TGTGCCAGCAGTTCCTGGACAGGGGGGGAGCAGTACTTC. Translating gives CASSSWTGGEQYF.